This T cell receptor (beta chain) appears in the sequencing data of a study of monozygotic twins with inflammatory bowel disease. This CDR3 has 16 amino acids. Germline V CDR1 and CDR2: DFQATT, SNEGSKA (reference sequence). Researchers used template switching to add UMIs featuring a 6-nucleotide sample barcode. No DNA is given; TCRdb re-called the 5' RACE reads and lists each CDR3 protein once. This table holds some 450,000 distinct CDR3 sequences. The chain has TRBV20-1 and TRBJ2-7; TCRdb selects TRBD1, and the lack of DNA leaves this call unchecked. Specimen: blood. This receptor was obtained from a human donor with ulcerative colitis or Crohn's disease, or a healthy co-twin of an affected twin (not recorded which). The CDR3 loop reads CSAVPGTAKGAYEQYF.